This note documents a single T cell receptor beta chain sequence. CDR1 and CDR2 (germline): SGHTA, FQGNSA. This CDR3 comprises 17 residues. V lost 5 bases and J 9 bases, leaving 25 bases between the germline ends. This entry is derived from a study of CD8+ T cells in alopecia areata. Following extraction, RNA underwent reverse transcription to cDNA, which served as the sequencing template. TCRdb keeps only in-frame clones here, not all; method: immunoSEQ multiplex PCR. The sample lists 7,000 to 7,500 clones, around 64% occurring once. Alopecia areata patients had lesional scalp punch biopsies and peripheral blood taken from them.

This material consisted of skin, taken at week 0. This chain connects TRBV7-2 to TRBJ2-2; D may be TRBD2 (6 bases). This sequence was found in a human donor with alopecia areata. The CDR3 nucleotides are TGTGCCAGCAGCCGAGTTAGCATGGGACTCGACCTACGGGAGCTGTTTTTT. This gives the protein CASSRVSMGLDLRELFF.